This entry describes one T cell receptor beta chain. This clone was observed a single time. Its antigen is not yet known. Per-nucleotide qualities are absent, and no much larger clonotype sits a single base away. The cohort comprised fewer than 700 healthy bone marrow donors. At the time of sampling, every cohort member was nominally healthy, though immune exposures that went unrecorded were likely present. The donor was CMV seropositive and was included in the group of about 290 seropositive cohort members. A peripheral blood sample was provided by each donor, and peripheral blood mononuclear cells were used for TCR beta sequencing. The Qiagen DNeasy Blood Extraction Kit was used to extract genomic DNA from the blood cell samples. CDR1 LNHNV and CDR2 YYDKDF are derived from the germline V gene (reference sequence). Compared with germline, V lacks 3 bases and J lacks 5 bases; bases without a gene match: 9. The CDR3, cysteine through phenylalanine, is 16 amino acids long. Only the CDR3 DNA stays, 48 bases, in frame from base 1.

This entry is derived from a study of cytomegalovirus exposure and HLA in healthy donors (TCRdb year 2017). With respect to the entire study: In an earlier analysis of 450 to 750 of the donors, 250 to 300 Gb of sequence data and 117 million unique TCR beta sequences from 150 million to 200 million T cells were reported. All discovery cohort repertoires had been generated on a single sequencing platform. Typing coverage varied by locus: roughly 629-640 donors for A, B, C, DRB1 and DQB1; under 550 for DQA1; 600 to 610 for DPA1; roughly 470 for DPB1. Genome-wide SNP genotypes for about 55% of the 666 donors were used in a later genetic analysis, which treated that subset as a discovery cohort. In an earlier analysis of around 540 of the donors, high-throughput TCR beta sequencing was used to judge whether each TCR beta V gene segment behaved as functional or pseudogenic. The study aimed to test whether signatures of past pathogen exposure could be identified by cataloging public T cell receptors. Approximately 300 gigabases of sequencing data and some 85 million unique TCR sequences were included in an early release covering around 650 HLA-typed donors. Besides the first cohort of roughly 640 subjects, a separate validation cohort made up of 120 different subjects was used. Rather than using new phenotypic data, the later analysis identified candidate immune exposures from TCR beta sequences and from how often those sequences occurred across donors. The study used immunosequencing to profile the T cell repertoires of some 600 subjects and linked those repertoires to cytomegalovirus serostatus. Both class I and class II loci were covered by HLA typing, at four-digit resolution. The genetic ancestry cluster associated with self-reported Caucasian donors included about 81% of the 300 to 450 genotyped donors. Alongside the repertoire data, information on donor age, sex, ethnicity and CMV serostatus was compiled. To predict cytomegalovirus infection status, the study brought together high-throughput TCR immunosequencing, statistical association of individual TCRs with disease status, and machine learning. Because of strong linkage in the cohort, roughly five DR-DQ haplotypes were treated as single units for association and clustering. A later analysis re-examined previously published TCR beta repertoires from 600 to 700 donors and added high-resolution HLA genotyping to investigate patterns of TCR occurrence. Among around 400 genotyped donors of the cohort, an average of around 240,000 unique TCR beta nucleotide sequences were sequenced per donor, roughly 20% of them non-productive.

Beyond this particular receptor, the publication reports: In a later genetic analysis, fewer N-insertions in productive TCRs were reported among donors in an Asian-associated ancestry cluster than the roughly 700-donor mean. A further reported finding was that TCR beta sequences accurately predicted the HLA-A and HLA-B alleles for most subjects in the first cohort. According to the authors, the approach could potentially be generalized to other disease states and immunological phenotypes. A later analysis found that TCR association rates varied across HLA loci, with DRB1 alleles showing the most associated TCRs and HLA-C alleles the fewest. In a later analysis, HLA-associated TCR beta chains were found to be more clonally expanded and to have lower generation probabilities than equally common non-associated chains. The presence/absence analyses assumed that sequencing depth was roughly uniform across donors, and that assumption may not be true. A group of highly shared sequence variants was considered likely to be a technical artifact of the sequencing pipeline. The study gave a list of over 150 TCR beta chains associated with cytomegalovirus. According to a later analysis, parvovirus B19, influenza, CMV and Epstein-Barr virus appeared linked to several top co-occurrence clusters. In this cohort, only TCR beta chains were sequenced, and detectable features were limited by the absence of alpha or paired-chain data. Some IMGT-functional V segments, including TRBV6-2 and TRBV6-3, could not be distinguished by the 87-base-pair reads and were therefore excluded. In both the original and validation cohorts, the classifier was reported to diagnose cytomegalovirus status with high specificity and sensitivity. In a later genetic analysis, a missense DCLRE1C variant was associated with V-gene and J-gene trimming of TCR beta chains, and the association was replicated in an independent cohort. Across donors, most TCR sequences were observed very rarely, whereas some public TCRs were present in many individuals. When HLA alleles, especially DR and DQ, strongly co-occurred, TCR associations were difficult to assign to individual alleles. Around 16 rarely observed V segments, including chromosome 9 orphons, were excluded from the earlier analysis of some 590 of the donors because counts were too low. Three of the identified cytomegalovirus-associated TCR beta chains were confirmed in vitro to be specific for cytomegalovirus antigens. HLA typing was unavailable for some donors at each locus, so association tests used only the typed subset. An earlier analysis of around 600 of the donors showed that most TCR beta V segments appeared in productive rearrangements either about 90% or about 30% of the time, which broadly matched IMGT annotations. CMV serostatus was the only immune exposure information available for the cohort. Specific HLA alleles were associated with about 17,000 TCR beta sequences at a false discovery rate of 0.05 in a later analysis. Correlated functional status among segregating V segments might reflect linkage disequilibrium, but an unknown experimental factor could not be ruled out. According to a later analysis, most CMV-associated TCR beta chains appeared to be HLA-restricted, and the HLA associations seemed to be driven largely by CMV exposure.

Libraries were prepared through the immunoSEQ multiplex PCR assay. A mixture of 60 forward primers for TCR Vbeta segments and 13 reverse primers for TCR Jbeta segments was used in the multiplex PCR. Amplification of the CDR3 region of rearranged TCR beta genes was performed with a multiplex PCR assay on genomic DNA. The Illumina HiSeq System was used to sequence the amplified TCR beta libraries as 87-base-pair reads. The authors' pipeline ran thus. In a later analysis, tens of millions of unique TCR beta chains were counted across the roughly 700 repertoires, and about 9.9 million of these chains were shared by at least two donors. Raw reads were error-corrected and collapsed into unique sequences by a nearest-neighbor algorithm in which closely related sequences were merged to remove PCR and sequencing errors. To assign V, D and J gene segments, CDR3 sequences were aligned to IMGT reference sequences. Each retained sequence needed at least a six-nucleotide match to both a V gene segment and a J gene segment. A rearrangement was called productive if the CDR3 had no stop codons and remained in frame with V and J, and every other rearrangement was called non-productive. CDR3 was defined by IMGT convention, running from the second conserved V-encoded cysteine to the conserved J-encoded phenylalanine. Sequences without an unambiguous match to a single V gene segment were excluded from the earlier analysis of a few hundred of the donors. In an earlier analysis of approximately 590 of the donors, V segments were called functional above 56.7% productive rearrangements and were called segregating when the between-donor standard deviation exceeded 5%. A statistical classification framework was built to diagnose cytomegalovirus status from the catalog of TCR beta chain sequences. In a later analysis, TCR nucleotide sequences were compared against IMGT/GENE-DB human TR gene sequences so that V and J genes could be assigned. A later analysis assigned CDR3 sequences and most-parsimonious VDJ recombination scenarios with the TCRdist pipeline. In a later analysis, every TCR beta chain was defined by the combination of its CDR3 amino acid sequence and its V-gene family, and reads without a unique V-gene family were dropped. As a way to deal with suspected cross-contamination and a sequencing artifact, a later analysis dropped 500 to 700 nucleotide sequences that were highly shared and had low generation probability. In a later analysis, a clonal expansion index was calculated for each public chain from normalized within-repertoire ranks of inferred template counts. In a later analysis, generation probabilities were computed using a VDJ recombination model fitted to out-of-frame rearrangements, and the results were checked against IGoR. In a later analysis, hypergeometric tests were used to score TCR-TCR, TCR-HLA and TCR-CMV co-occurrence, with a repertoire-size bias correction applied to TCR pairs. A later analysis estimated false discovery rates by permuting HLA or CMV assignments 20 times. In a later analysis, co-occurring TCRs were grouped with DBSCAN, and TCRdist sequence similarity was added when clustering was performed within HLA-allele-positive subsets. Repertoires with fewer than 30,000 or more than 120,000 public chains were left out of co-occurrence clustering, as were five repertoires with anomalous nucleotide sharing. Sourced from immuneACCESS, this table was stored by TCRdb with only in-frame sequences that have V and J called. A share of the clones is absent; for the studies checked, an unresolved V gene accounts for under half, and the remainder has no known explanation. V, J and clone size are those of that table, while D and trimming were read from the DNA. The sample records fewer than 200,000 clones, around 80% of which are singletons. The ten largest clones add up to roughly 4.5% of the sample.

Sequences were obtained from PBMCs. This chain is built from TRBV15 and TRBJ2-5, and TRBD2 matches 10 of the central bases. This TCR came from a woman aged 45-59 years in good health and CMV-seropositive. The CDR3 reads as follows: CATSSRLAGGHETQYF. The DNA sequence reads TGTGCCACCAGCAGTCGTTTAGCGGGGGGCCACGAGACCCAGTACTTC.